This entry concerns a single TCR beta chain. Its target antigen remains unknown. No base-level quality is on record; no much larger clone is a single base apart. The immunoSEQ Assay, a bias-controlled multiplex PCR, was used to amplify TCRbeta CDR3 regions from genomic DNA. The source study handled its data this way. Nucleated cell counts per sample were estimated from amplification of reference gene primers within the assay. To quantify the absolute abundance of each unique TCRbeta CDR3 rearrangement, sequence reads were collapsed and filtered. For each sample, productive Simpson clonality was calculated as the square root of Simpson's diversity index across productive rearrangements. This is the immuneACCESS table as TCRdb keeps it, with only in-frame sequences that have V and J called. A part of the clones is gone; compared with another copy, unresolved V genes explain less than half, and the rest is unexplained. V and J calls and clone size are as listed in that table; D and trimming were resolved from the DNA. Present in this sample are about 250,000 clones, 65% to 80% of which were seen just once. 3% to 4% of the sample comes from the top ten.

The record originates from a study of blood T cell repertoires in COVID-19 (dated by TCRdb to 2020 to 2022). General notes on the study: The collaborator samples originated in the United States, Italy and Spain and spanned the acute and convalescent phases of COVID-19. The material from the prospective study consisted of cDNA or gDNA derived from T cells, B-cell-depleted T cells, or PBMCs. Deeply sampled blood TCRbeta repertoires from subjects exposed to, actively infected with, or recovered from COVID-19 were included in the dataset. The repertoires were made available in a free public database intended to serve as a resource for research on the immune response to SARS-CoV-2. Samples were obtained from the ongoing ImmuneRACE study (first 160 participants) and from some 1,200 subjects provided by 6 global collaborators. Sample metadata almost always included a de-identified subject ID, COVID-19 status, age in years and sex. HLA class I and class II types, where available, came from metadata supplied by the sample provider rather than from assay-based typing.

Broader findings and caveats from the paper: The amount of clinical and demographic metadata varied by source and participant and was provided uncurated.

The collaborating institutions used their own protocols to collect whole blood in K2EDTA tubes. For TCRbeta analysis, collaborators shipped samples as frozen whole blood, isolated PBMCs, or DNA extracted from either of those sample types. Sequencing was carried out using peripheral blood. The receptor's source is a woman aged 40 to 50 with active or convalescent COVID-19.

The DNA sequence follows: TGCGCCAGCAGCCTCCGGACAGGGGCCATTTACAATGAGCAGTTCTTC. This encodes CASSLRTGAIYNEQFF. The sequence links TRBV4-1 to TRBJ2-1, with 9 central nucleotides matching TRBD1. V lost 4 bases and J lost 4 bases, and the count of bases not matched to a germline gene is 8. From the cysteine up to the phenylalanine, the CDR3 has a length of 16 residues. The CDR3 DNA has 48 bases and is translated from base 1. The germline V gene gives CDR1 as MGHRA and CDR2 as YSYEKL.